This T cell receptor beta chain was recorded in a study of cytotoxic CD8 clonotypes in ibrutinib-treated CLL. This CDR3 has 15 residues. The J segment lost 6 bases and the V segment lost 5 bases, leaving 9 bases of the junction unmatched. Germline V gene lookup returns CDR1 MDHEN and CDR2 SYDVKM. As for this clone: Its antigen is undetermined.

General study points: Baseline clonality was higher than in age-matched healthy donors and moved in step with circulating CD8+ T-cell counts.

Repertoires were generated with immunoSEQ multiplex PCR, while TCRdb's copy carries only in-frame clones and drops some. In the table there are approximately 84,000 clones, more than 70% of which are singletons. The rearrangement uses TRBV28 and TRBJ1-2, with 10 bases fitting TRBD1. The input for sequencing was PBMCs, taken before ibrutinib treatment. The source of this sequence is a human donor with chronic lymphocytic leukemia. This CDR3 is CASSLTGTGEDGYTF. CDR3 in DNA: TGTGCCAGCAGTCTTACCGGGACAGGGGAAGATGGCTACACCTTC.